This record concerns one TCR beta chain sequence. Antigen specificity is unknown. This sample stems from a study of human T cells and chemical hapten exposure. Study at large: Sensitization was performed using 2% DPC on a roughly 2 cm by roughly 2 cm upper inner arm skin site.

From the RACE reads, TCRdb called clonotypes with MiXCR, one entry per CDR3 protein. The sample contains 80,000 to 95,000 distinct CDR3 sequences, about 10% of which appear only once. The V end was cut by 0 bases, the J end by 10 bases, with 7 bases between. This CDR3 region has 13 residues. Germline V CDR1 and CDR2: LGHDT, YNNKEL (reference sequence). As for time point: patch test 1, 2 weeks after DPC sensitization. Treatment in this sample: therapeutic diphenylcyclopropenone sensitization with weekly scalp DPC. Study-wide findings and caveats: The immune response of these alopecia patients might not match healthy individuals'. There was a positive correlation between PT1 expanded TCR counts and patch test score.

The receptor was derived from a woman between 50 and 59 years old with alopecia areata. Some clones in this sample may be carry-over from other donors' samples. The chain joins TRBV3-1 to TRBJ1-6; no clear D. Specimen: whole blood, collected in connection with sensitization to the hapten diphenylcyclopropenone (DPC). The CDR3 DNA sequence: TGTGCCAGCAGCCAAGATGGTCAGTCACCCCTCCACTTT. It translates to CASSQDGQSPLHF.